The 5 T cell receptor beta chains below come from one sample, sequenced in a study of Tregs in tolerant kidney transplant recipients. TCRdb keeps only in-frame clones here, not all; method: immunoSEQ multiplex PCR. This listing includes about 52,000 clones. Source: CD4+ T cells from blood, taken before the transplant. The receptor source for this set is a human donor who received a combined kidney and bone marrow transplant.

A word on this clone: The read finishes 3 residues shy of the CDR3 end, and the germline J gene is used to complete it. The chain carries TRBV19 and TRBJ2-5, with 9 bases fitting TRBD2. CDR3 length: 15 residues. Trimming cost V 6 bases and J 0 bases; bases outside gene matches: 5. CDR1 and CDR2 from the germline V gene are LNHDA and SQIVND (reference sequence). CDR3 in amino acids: CASSQSGGHQETQYF. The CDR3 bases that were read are TGTGCCAGTAGCCAAAGCGGGGGGCACCAAGAGACC.

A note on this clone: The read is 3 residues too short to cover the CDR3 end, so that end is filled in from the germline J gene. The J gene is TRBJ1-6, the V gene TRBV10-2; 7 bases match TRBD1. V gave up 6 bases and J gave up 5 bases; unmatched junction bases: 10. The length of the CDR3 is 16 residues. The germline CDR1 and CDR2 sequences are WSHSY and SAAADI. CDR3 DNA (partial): TGCGCCAGCAGCAAGGGACAGTCACTAAATAATTCACCC. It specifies CASSKGQSLNNSP. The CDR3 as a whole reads CASSKGQSLNNSPLHF.

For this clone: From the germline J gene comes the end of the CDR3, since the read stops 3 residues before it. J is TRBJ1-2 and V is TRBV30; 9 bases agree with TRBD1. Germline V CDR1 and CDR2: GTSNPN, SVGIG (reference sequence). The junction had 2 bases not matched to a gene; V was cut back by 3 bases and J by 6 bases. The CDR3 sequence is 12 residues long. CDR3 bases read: TGTGCCTGGAGCGACAGGGGGAATGGC. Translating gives CAWSDRGNG. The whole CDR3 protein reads CAWSDRGNGYTF.

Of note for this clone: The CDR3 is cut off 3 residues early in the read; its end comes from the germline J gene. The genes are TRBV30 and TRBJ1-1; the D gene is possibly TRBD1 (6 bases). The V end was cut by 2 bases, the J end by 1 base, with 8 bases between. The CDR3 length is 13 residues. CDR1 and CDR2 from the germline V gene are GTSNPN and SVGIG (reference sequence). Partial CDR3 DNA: TGTGCCTGGAGTCCCAGGGGGAACACTGAA. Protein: CAWSPRGNTE. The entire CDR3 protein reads CAWSPRGNTEAFF.

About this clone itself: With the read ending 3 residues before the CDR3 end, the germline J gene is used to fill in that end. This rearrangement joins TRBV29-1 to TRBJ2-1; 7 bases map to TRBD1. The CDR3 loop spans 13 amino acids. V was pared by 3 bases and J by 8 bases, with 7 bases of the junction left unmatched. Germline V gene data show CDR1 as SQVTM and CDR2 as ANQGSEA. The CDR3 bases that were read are TGCAGCGTTGACGGTGAGGGGGCCTATGAG. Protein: CSVDGEGAYE. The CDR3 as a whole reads CSVDGEGAYEQFF.